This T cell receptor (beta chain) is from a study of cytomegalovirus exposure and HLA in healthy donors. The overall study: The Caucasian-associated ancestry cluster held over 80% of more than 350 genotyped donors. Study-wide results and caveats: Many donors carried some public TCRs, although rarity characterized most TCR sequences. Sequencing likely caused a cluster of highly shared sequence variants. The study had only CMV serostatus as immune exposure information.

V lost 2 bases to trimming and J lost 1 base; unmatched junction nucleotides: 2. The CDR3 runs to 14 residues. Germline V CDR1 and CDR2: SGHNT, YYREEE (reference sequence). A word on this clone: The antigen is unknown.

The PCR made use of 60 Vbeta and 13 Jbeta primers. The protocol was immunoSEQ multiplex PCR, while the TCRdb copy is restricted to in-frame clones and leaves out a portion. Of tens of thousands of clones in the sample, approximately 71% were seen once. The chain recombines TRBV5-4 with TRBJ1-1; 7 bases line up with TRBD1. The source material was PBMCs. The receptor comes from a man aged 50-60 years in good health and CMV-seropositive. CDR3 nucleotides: TGTGCCAGCAGCTTAGGACAGGCGAACACTGAAGCTTTCTTT. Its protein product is CASSLGQANTEAFF.